This T cell receptor (beta chain) stems from a study of CD8+ T cells in alopecia areata. The CDR3 contains 15 residues. V lost 0 bases and J lost 2, with 11 bases in between. Germline assignment: CDR1 MGHRA and CDR2 YSYEKL. General observations from the study: Tofacitinib significantly decreased scalp clonality and expanded CD8+ clones among top 100.

Treatment of the sample: oral pan-JAK inhibitor, 5-10 mg twice daily. As regards this clone: The antigen is unknown.

After isolation, RNA underwent reverse transcription to generate cDNA as the sequencing template. The protocol was immunoSEQ multiplex PCR, while the TCRdb copy is restricted to in-frame clones and leaves out a portion. The sample shows over 90,000 clones, 85% to 90% of them seen only once. The rearrangement uses TRBV4-1 and TRBJ2-7; D is ambiguous. This specimen consisted of CD8+ T cells sorted from blood, obtained around week 30, from a patient treated with tofacitinib. The clonotype comes from a human donor with alopecia areata. CDR3 nucleotide sequence: TGCGCCAGCAGCCAAGAGCCCAGTGGGGCCTACGAGCAGTACTTC. Residues: CASSQEPSGAYEQYF.